This entry lists 6 T cell receptor beta chains sequenced from one sample in a study of early T cells in non-severe SARS-CoV-2 infection. TCRdb used MiXCR to reprocess the 5' RACE reads, holding one entry per CDR3 protein. The table shows about 89,000 distinct CDR3 sequences, with around a sixth occurring only once. Material: whole blood, obtained at baseline. The source is an adult who was a healthcare worker with PCR-confirmed SARS-CoV-2 infection or an uninfected control (not recorded which).

This clonotype appeared once. The chain has TRBV28 and TRBJ2-7, with 7 nucleotides matching TRBD1. The CDR3 has 15 amino acids. Per germline, CDR1 MDHEN and CDR2 SYDVKM. V shed 4 bases, J shed 1 base, and the junction held 7 bases outside the gene matches. The chain's CDR3 is CASSSVGQVSYEQYF. CDR3 nucleotides: TGTGCCAGCAGTTCAGTTGGACAGGTGTCCTACGAGCAGTACTTC.

The V gene is TRBV27, the J gene TRBJ1-2; D ambiguous. V dropped 2 bases and J dropped 2 bases, with 12 bases sitting between them. The CDR3 is 15 amino acids. Germline V gene data show CDR1 as MNHEY and CDR2 as SMNVEV (reference sequence). The CDR3 here is CASSLRQEGNYGYTF. CDR3 coding DNA: TGTGCCAGCAGTTTACGGCAGGAGGGAAACTATGGCTACACCTTC.

This sequence joins TRBV12-3 or TRBV12-4 and TRBJ2-3; TRBD2 aligns across 8 bases. The CDR3 contains 14 residues. V lost 6 bases, J lost 2 bases, and 4 bases stayed unmatched. For the CDR3, the DNA is TGTGCCAGCAGCGAGCGGGAGAACACAGATACGCAGTATTTT. Its translation is CASSERENTDTQYF.

The chain has TRBV5-1 and TRBJ1-1; D is unresolved. CDR3 length: 14 amino acids. V lost 7 bases to trimming and J lost 1 base, with 14 bases between them. Germline V lookup: CDR1 SGHRS, CDR2 YFSETQ. The CDR3 coding sequence is TGCGCCAGCCGTTCGACGCGAGGGAACACTGAAGCTTTCTTT. Its protein is CASRSTRGNTEAFF.

Only a few counts were recorded for this clonotype. The chain recombines TRBV7-2 with TRBJ2-2; D is uncertain. The CDR3 consists of 13 residues. V lost 5 bases and J lost 7, with 11 bases in between. Per germline, CDR1 SGHTA and CDR2 FQGNSA. CDR3 loop: CASSRYDLGELFF. Written as DNA, the CDR3 is TGTGCCAGCAGCCGATACGATCTCGGGGAGCTGTTTTTT.

This clonotype has just a few counts. The chain carries TRBV3-1 and TRBJ1-1; no clear D gene. V was trimmed by 3 bases and J by 6 bases, leaving 5 bases between them. This CDR3 has 11 amino acids. Germline V CDR1 and CDR2: LGHDT, YNNKEL (reference sequence). CDR3 DNA sequence: TGTGCCAGCAGCCATAAAGCTGAAGCTTTCTTT. It encodes CASSHKAEAFF.